This is a list of T cell receptor beta chains from one sample in a study of response to subunit inactivated influenza vaccine. TCRdb redid the calling of the RT-PCR reads with MiXCR, one entry per CDR3 protein. This table holds approximately 500,000 distinct CDR3 sequences, roughly 13% found once. The sample here was PBMCs from blood, taken about 6 weeks after vaccination. These TCRs come from a man aged 50-59 years who received an inactivated influenza vaccine. CDR3s include the opening cysteine and the closing phenylalanine or tryptophan. Each record gives: J gene, V gene, CDR3 protein.

TRBJ1-2 TRBV12-3/TRBV12-4 CASRPSGTAGGYTF
TRBJ2-5 TRBV7-2 CASSLVGVINQETQYF
TRBJ1-3 TRBV5-1 CASSLDVTGNTIYF
TRBJ2-1 TRBV7-6 CASSPGDSSYNEQFF
TRBJ2-5 TRBV28 CASSHIRDSQETQYF
TRBJ2-7 TRBV20-1 CSASRDISSYEQYF
TRBJ2-2 TRBV7-2 CASSISSGGNTGELFF
TRBJ2-5 TRBV11-2 CASSPILSGRRLGQETQYF
TRBJ2-3 TRBV4-2 CASSQDWTSGRGDTQYF
TRBJ2-5 TRBV5-4 CASSSTPGTVQETQYF
TRBJ2-5 TRBV20-1 CSATPAAFSGTIQETQYF
TRBJ2-1 TRBV20-1 CSATAPSESYNEQFF
TRBJ2-4 TRBV12-3/TRBV12-4 CASSLKWGGEDIQYF
TRBJ2-7 TRBV20-1 CSAKTPWGTYEQYF
TRBJ2-5 TRBV14 CASSGPTKGETQYF
TRBJ2-3 TRBV2 CASSVLDTQYF
TRBJ2-2 TRBV12-3/TRBV12-4 CASSGVGELFF
TRBJ2-1 TRBV4-1 CASSHAEAATYNEQFF
TRBJ2-2 TRBV14 CASKGTGGTGELFF
TRBJ2-7 TRBV4-3 CASSQDRSGAYEQYF
TRBJ1-5 TRBV2 CASKVGGLNQPQHF
TRBJ2-5 TRBV12-3/TRBV12-4 CASSLWKRGGETQYF
TRBJ1-2 TRBV20-1 CSARDQRPGYTF
TRBJ2-7 TRBV4-3 CASSQDNPAAPYEQYF
TRBJ2-5 TRBV29-1 CSVAPGGKETQYF
TRBJ2-1 TRBV6-5 CASSYSGFGTGGAEQFF
TRBJ2-3 TRBV5-7 CASRRPDTQYF
TRBJ2-2 TRBV20-1 CSARDEEWSSGELFF
TRBJ2-3 TRBV7-2 CASSFDYTDTQYF
TRBJ2-5 TRBV3-1 CASSQPTGDQETQYF
TRBJ2-1 TRBV4-3 CASSHGPGYNEQFF
TRBJ2-5 TRBV25-1 CASSRPGSQEGTQYF
TRBJ2-4 TRBV19 CASSTDPTTNIQYF
TRBJ2-5 TRBV20-1 CSAYSTSGRAWRQETQYF
TRBJ2-7 TRBV20-1 CSARGPKGYEQYF
TRBJ2-1 TRBV20-1 CSARTLAGTAYNEQFF
TRBJ2-1 TRBV6-1 CASSAPTGYNEQFF
TRBJ2-1 TRBV20-1 CSATAPGQGIYNEQFF
TRBJ2-7 TRBV20-1 CSARATLGEQYF
TRBJ1-2 TRBV20-1 CSASGGQGARTTF
TRBJ2-1 TRBV4-1 CASSPTSGGPHNEQFF
TRBJ2-2 TRBV5-5 CASSGGQGARVTGELFF
TRBJ2-1 TRBV18 CASSAESGTTYNEQFF